Listed below are T cell receptor beta chains from one sample, sequenced in a study of cytomegalovirus exposure and HLA in healthy donors. This table comes from immunoSEQ multiplex PCR, and its TCRdb copy is limited to in-frame clones, with some not included. The sample has 150,000 to 200,000 clones; 65% to 80% are singletons. The source material was PBMCs. These receptors came from a woman under 40 in good health and CMV-seropositive. The CDR3 runs from the conserved cysteine through the conserved F or W. D genes are given only for firm matches. A clone size is listed for some rows: how often the clone was seen (once, few, many), or a class if it is expanded.

abundance	v_gene	d_gene	j_gene	CDR3nt	CDR3aa
NA	TRBV29-1	NA	TRBJ2-1	TGCAGCGTCGTATGGGGGGACTCCTACAATGAGCAGTTCTTC	CSVVWGDSYNEQFF
NA	TRBV7-9	NA	TRBJ1-2	TGTGCCAGCAGCTTAGCGAGGACACTACCGGGCGGCTACACCTTC	CASSLARTLPGGYTF
NA	TRBV7-6	TRBD2	TRBJ2-3	TGTGCCAGCAGCCCTAACCCTCTAGCGGGAGGAGGGAAAGATACGCAGTATTTT	CASSPNPLAGGGKDTQYF
NA	TRBV4-1	NA	TRBJ2-5	TGCGCCAGCAGCCAAACGTACCAGTCCTCCCAAGAGACCCAGTACTTC	CASSQTYQSSQETQYF
NA	TRBV11-3	TRBD2	TRBJ2-7	TGTGCCAGCACACAGGGACTAGTTTACGAGCAGTACTTC	CASTQGLVYEQYF
NA	TRBV4-1	NA	TRBJ2-7	TGCGCCAGCAGCCAAGATCAGGGAGGTAGTCGGGAGCAGTACTTC	CASSQDQGGSREQYF
once	TRBV29-1	TRBD2	TRBJ2-5	TGCAGCGGGACTAGCGGGTTTGAGACCCAGTACTTC	CSGTSGFETQYF
few	TRBV25-1	NA	TRBJ2-1	TGTGCCAGCAGTGAAGAGGCTAGGGGCCCTAAGCAGTTCTTC	CASSEEARGPKQFF
NA	TRBV6-5	NA	TRBJ1-5	TGTGCCAGCGGTCGAGGAGCCTATAGCAATCAGCCCCAGCATTTT	CASGRGAYSNQPQHF
NA	TRBV15	TRBD1	TRBJ1-4	TGTGCCACCAGCAGAGACCACAACCGAGACAGGGAGATTAATGAAAAACTGTTTTTT	CATSRDHNRDREINEKLFF
NA	TRBV27	TRBD1	TRBJ2-7	TGTGCCAGCAGAAGTAGTATCGGACAGGGAAACGAGCAGTACTTC	CASRSSIGQGNEQYF
NA	TRBV5-1	NA	TRBJ1-4	TGCGCCAGCAGCCCGGGGGGGGATGGGCCCTCGTTTGGAGAAAAACTGTTTTTT	CASSPGGDGPSFGEKLFF
NA	TRBV9	TRBD1	TRBJ1-2	TGTGCCAGCAGCGACCCTACAGGGGTATTCGACTATGGCTACACCTTC	CASSDPTGVFDYGYTF
NA	TRBV4-3	NA	TRBJ1-5	TGCGCCAGCAGCCACGGGGTATCTCAGCCCCAGCATTTT	CASSHGVSQPQHF
NA	TRBV6-1	TRBD1	TRBJ1-1	TGTGCCAGCAGTACAGGGGGACCCCGGTTGATCTTT	CASSTGGPRLIF
NA	TRBV5-4	NA	TRBJ2-1	TGTGCCAGCAGCTTGGGGGGGGACCTCAATGAGCAGTTCTTC	CASSLGGDLNEQFF
few	TRBV5-1	NA	TRBJ1-2	TGCGCCAGCAGCTTGGATCCAAACTATGGCTACACCTTC	CASSLDPNYGYTF
once	TRBV6-5	TRBD1	TRBJ1-2	TGTGCCAGCAGTGGACAGGCTCTTTACTATGGCTACACCTTC	CASSGQALYYGYTF
NA	TRBV9	NA	TRBJ1-2	TGTGCCAGCAGCGTAGCCGAGGGACACCCCAGGGGCTATGGCTACACCTTC	CASSVAEGHPRGYGYTF
NA	TRBV27	NA	TRBJ1-2	TGTGCCAGCAGTTCCCGGCTAGGAGGGGACAACTATGGCTACACCTTC	CASSSRLGGDNYGYTF